The present entry profiles one TCR beta chain with its context. No antigen is known for it. A universal primer site arose from template switching, and cDNA bore unique molecular identifiers. One entry per CDR3 protein, called by TCRdb with MiXCR from the 5' RACE reads. The table includes about 460,000 distinct CDR3 sequences, 11% to 15% detected once. Trimming took off 3 bases at V and 3 bases at J, with 11 bases between the two ends. The CDR3 extends over 14 amino acids. CDR1 and CDR2 from the germline V gene are SGHTA and FQGNSA. Healthy Caucasian individuals made up all the donors. The sample comes from a study of identical twins. Findings of the study overall: The presence of invariant MAIT and iNKT cells could partly confound analyses of zero-insertion sequences. Twin-shared out-of-frame alpha sequences were enriched for low generation probability.

These data are also associated with another study on yellow fever vaccine responses in identical twins.

Sequenced material: CD4+ T cells sorted from blood. The origin of this receptor is a woman under 30 in good health. This chain joins TRBV7-2 and TRBJ1-1; D gene ambiguous. The CDR3 region is CASSFGLPDTEAFF. In nucleotides, the CDR3 is TGTGCCAGCAGCTTTGGCCTACCAGACACTGAAGCTTTCTTT.